The 21 T cell receptor beta chains below all came from one sample that was sequenced in a study of T cell changes during pregnancy in multiple sclerosis. Assay: immunoSEQ multiplex PCR; the TCRdb copy retains only in-frame clones and omits some. The sample has some 52,000 clones; 85% to 95% are singletons. The specimen was CD4+ T cells from peripheral blood mononuclear cells, collected in the third trimester of pregnancy. These receptors all stem from a female donor with multiple sclerosis, enrolled in a pregnancy study.

V and J are TRBV9 and TRBJ1-2; a possible D gene is TRBD1 (5 bases). This CDR3 comprises 11 residues. The germline V gene encodes CDR1 SGDLS and CDR2 YYNGEE. Deletions cut 4 bases from V and 7 bases from J, with 8 bases between. The CDR3 reads CASSLGGGYTF. The CDR3 DNA reads TGTGCCAGCAGCTTGGGGGGTGGCTACACCTTC.

The V gene is TRBV30, the J gene TRBJ2-2; 12 positions agree with TRBD2. The germline CDR1 and CDR2 sequences are GTSNPN and SVGIG (reference sequence). This CDR3 is built from 16 residues. V gave up 6 bases and J gave up 0 bases; unmatched junction bases: 5. This chain's CDR3 is CACTSGRSSNTGELFF. In nucleotides, the CDR3 is TGTGCCTGTACTAGCGGGAGGTCATCGAACACCGGGGAGCTGTTTTTT. The full variable domain, rest sourced from reference TRBV30 and TRBJ2-2, is SQTIHQWPATLVQPVGSPLSLECTVEGTSNPNLYWYRQAAGRGLQLLFYSVGIGQISSEVPQNLSASRPQDRQFILSSKKLLLSDSGFYLCACTSGRSSNTGELFFGEGSRLTVL.

The chain is built from TRBV9 and TRBJ1-1, with D unclear. CDR1 SGDLS and CDR2 YYNGEE come from the germline V gene. V was pared by 4 bases and J by 3 bases, with 16 bases between. The CDR3 is 15 amino acids. CDR3 sequence: CASSPNLRGYTEAFF. DNA for the CDR3: TGTGCCAGCAGCCCTAACCTTAGAGGGTACACTGAAGCTTTCTTT.

This chain links TRBV11-2 with TRBJ1-2, with D perhaps TRBD1 (6 bases). Trimming took off 4 bases at V and 7 bases at J, with 13 bases between the two ends. This CDR3 is built from 13 residues. Germline CDR1 SGHAT, CDR2 FQNNGV. CDR3 in DNA: TGTGCCAGCAGCTCGGACAGCCAGATTGGCTACACCTTC. Its protein product is CASSSDSQIGYTF.

V gene TRBV28 combines with J gene TRBJ2-5, with D perhaps TRBD1 (6 bases). V was cut by 7 bases and J by 2 bases, with 14 bases left in between. The CDR3 covers 14 residues. Germline-derived CDR1 and CDR2 are MDHEN and SYDVKM. The DNA for the CDR3 is TGTGCCAGCAAATTAATACAGGGACAAGAGACCCAGTACTTC. It is translated as CASKLIQGQETQYF.

This chain links TRBV5-1 with TRBJ1-3; D not certain. Trimming stripped 0 bases from V and 4 bases from J, with 14 bases between. CDR3 length equals 16 residues. Germline values: CDR1 SGHRS, CDR2 YFSETQ. In DNA form, the CDR3 reads TGCGCCAGCAGCTTGGATGGTCCGACGGGAGGAAACACCATATATTTT. Encoded protein: CASSLDGPTGGNTIYF.

This chain joins TRBV2 and TRBJ1-1; D gene unclear. Trimming pared 7 bases from V and 1 base from J, leaving 10 bases between. Looked up from germline, CDR1 is SNHLY and CDR2 is FYNNEI. This CDR3 comprises 13 residues. In nucleotides, the CDR3 is TGTGCCAGCATCCGTGCGGGGAACACTGAAGCTTTCTTT. Translating it yields CASIRAGNTEAFF. The variable domain in full, with the rest retrieved from reference TRBV2 and TRBJ1-1, is EPEVTQTPSHQVTQMGQEVILRCVPISNHLYFYWYRQILGQKVEFLVSFYNNEISEKSEIFDDQFSVERPDGSNFTLKIRSTKLEDSAMYFCASIRAGNTEAFFGQGTRLTVV.

The V call is TRBV5-1, the J call TRBJ2-2; D gene ambiguous. The CDR3 has 15 amino acids. CDR1 and CDR2 (germline): SGHRS, YFSETQ. V lost 0 bases, J lost 1 base, and 7 bases lay in between. CDR3 loop: CASSLGGWNTGELFF. As DNA, the CDR3 is TGCGCCAGCAGCTTGGGAGGATGGAACACCGGGGAGCTGTTTTTT. Full variable domain (missing parts from reference TRBV5-1 and TRBJ2-2): KAGVTQTPRYLIKTRGQQVTLSCSPISGHRSVSWYQQTPGQGLQFLFEYFSETQRNKGNFPGRFSGRQFSNSRSEMNVSTLELGDSALYLCASSLGGWNTGELFFGEGSRLTVL.

The chain joins TRBV27 to TRBJ1-5; D remains ambiguous. This CDR3 comprises 15 residues. Trimming removed 5 bases from V and 6 bases from J, with 17 bases in between. Germline V gives CDR1 MNHEY, CDR2 SMNVEV (reference sequence). CDR3 loop: CASSRLPSGVQPQHF. CDR3 bases: TGTGCCAGCAGTCGATTACCGTCAGGTGTTCAGCCCCAGCATTTT.

V and J are TRBV19 and TRBJ1-2; D perhaps matches TRBD1 (6 bases). The V and J ends lost 7 bases and 0 bases respectively, with 15 bases between them. Germline values: CDR1 LNHDA, CDR2 SQIVND (reference sequence). The CDR3 totals 15 residues. The CDR3 sequence: CASTPEGVANYGYTF. For the CDR3, the DNA is TGTGCCAGTACTCCCGAGGGGGTCGCTAACTATGGCTACACCTTC.

The chain has TRBV6-1 and TRBJ1-5; D is uncertain. The CDR3 is 15 residues long. V was shortened by 1 base and J by 5 bases, with 12 bases between the two germline ends. Looked up from germline, CDR1 is MNHNS and CDR2 is SASEGT. The CDR3 DNA reads as TGTGCCAGCAGTGAAGTAACGGGGATGGATCAGCCCCAGCATTTT. It yields the protein CASSEVTGMDQPQHF.

The rearrangement uses TRBV11-2 and TRBJ1-1; D is unresolved. The CDR3 covers 15 residues. V lost 2 bases and J 0 bases, leaving 10 bases between the germline ends. Germline CDR1 SGHAT, CDR2 FQNNGV. This CDR3 is CASSLFTQMNTEAFF. The DNA of the CDR3 is TGTGCCAGCAGCTTATTCACACAGATGAACACTGAAGCTTTCTTT.

V and J are TRBV12-2 and TRBJ1-5. TRBV12-2 counts as a pseudogene. The CDR3 is 11 residues long. The CDR3 sequence: CASPLNQPQHF. In DNA form, the CDR3 reads TGTGCAAGTCCCCTGAATCAGCCCCAGCATTTT.

The rearrangement joins TRBV11-3 to TRBJ2-1, with TRBD2 identical over 14 bases. Germline V gene data show CDR1 as SGHNT and CDR2 as YENEEA. The CDR3 is made up of 16 amino acids. Trimming took 5 bases from V and 8 from J; bases not matched to a gene: 8. CDR3 sequence reads: CASSLGLAGGGHEQFF. CDR3 in DNA: TGTGCCAGCAGCCTTGGACTAGCGGGAGGAGGGCATGAGCAGTTCTTC.

The chain carries TRBV5-5 and TRBJ2-2; TRBD2 agrees at 8 bases. Germline assignment: CDR1 SGHKS and CDR2 YYEKEE (reference sequence). V gave up 6 bases and J gave up 5 bases; unmatched junction bases: 9. The CDR3 consists of 15 residues. CDR3 nucleotides: TGTGCCAGCACCAGCGGGAGATTCGGAACCGGGGAGCTGTTTTTT. Protein: CASTSGRFGTGELFF.

The gene calls are TRBV29-1 and TRBJ1-1, with TRBD1 identical over 7 bases. Germline trimming cut 7 bases from V and 3 bases from J; bases unmatched to any gene: 5. The length of the CDR3 is 12 residues. Germline lookup yields CDR1 SQVTM and CDR2 ANQGSEA. The DNA of the CDR3 is TGCAGCGCCCGACAGGGCGACACTGAAGCTTTCTTT. Translating it yields CSARQGDTEAFF.

This chain connects TRBV6-5 to TRBJ2-7, with D perhaps TRBD1 (5 bases). V was pared by 6 bases and J by 1 base, with 10 bases between. Germline V gene lookup returns CDR1 MNHEY and CDR2 SVGAGI. The CDR3 runs to 13 residues. The CDR3 DNA sequence: TGTGCCAGCAGACCAACAGGTTCCTACGAGCAGTACTTC. This codes for CASRPTGSYEQYF.

The CDR3 spells CASSLDPSVYNEQFF. Written as DNA, the CDR3 is TGTGCCAGCAGCTTAGACCCTAGCGTCTACAATGAGCAGTTCTTC. The chain links TRBV13 to TRBJ2-1; D might be TRBD2 (6 bases). Germline loops: CDR1 PRHDT, CDR2 FYEKMQ (reference sequence). The CDR3 contains 15 residues. The V end was cut by 1 base, the J end by 3 bases, with 10 bases between.

V usage is TRBV27 and J usage is TRBJ2-5, with 11 bases matching TRBD1. The CDR3 covers 16 residues. CDR1 and CDR2 (germline): MNHEY, SMNVEV (reference sequence). The junction had 6 bases not matched to a gene; V was cut back by 2 bases and J by 4 bases. CDR3 sequence (DNA): TGTGCCAGCAGTTTAAGGACAGGGGGCGGAGGAGAGACCCAGTACTTC. Translating it yields CASSLRTGGGGETQYF.

The J gene is TRBJ1-2, the V gene TRBV19; D is ambiguous. Per germline, CDR1 LNHDA and CDR2 SQIVND (reference sequence). V was clipped by 4 bases and J by 4 bases, with 7 bases between them. The CDR3 is 12 amino acids. The CDR3 bases are TGTGCCAGTAGTAAAGACCGCTATGGCTACACCTTC. This translates into CASSKDRYGYTF.

The rearrangement uses TRBV6-4 and TRBJ2-7; TRBD1 matches 8 bases. Germline V gene sequence: CDR1 MRHNA, CDR2 SNTAGT. The CDR3 length is 17 residues. With 6 bases clipped from V and 3 bases from J, the junction kept 16 bases outside the gene matches. The CDR3 region has the DNA TGTGCCAGCAGGCCGAAAGCGCTCGACAGGGGAGGCTACGAGCAGTACTTC. Its translation: CASRPKALDRGGYEQYF.